The 11 T cell receptor beta chains given below trace back to one sample, sequenced in a study of cytomegalovirus exposure and HLA in healthy donors. Method: immunoSEQ multiplex PCR; TCRdb's copy keeps in-frame clones and lacks some. Of 150,000 to 200,000 clones detected, 86% appear once; the ten largest clones hold less than 3.5%. Sample: PBMCs. These receptors all stem from a man younger than 35 in good health and CMV-seropositive.

The gene calls are TRBV7-2 and TRBJ2-1, with TRBD2 identical over 14 bases. Trimming at V came to 6 bases and at J to 6 bases, leaving 7 bases not matched to a gene. CDR1 SGHTA and CDR2 FQGNSA come from the germline V gene. This CDR3 spans 16 amino acids. The CDR3 DNA reads TGTGCCAGCAGACCGCCGGGACTAGCGGGAGTCAATGAGCAGTTCTTC. This sequence encodes CASRPPGLAGVNEQFF.

The rearrangement uses TRBV7-2 and TRBJ2-2, with 8 nucleotides matching TRBD2. Germline lookup yields CDR1 SGHTA and CDR2 FQGNSA. V lost 5 bases to trimming and J lost 5 bases; unmatched junction nucleotides: 7. The CDR3 loop spans 15 amino acids. Written as DNA, the CDR3 is TGTGCCAGCAGCGAGCGCGGGGGGCTTACCGGGGAGCTGTTTTTT. Translated: CASSERGGLTGELFF. The full variable domain, in which reference TRBV7-2 and TRBJ2-2 provide the parts outside the CDR3, is GAGVSQSPSNKVTEKGKDVELRCDPISGHTALYWYRQSLGQGLEFLIYFQGNSAPDKSGLPSDRFSAERTGGSVSTLTIQRTQQEDSAVYLCASSERGGLTGELFFGEGSRLTVL.

V is TRBV7-5 and J is TRBJ2-1; the DNA was not used to check the table's D call, TRBD1. TRBV7-5 is classified as a pseudogene. The CDR3 consists of 17 residues. This CDR3 is CARSFTTRQAVNNEQFF. The CDR3 DNA reads as TGTGCCAGAAGCTTCACAACCCGACAGGCGGTAAACAATGAGCAGTTCTTC.

The chain uses TRBV4-3 and TRBJ2-5; 8 bases are a match to TRBD2. J lost 5 bases, V lost 4 bases, and 9 bases had no gene match. Germline CDR1 is LGHNA and CDR2 is YSLEER. The CDR3 is 15 amino acids. The CDR3 spells CASSPDGGDRETQYF. CDR3 sequence (DNA): TGCGCCAGCAGCCCAGACGGGGGGGACCGGGAGACCCAGTACTTC.

This sequence joins TRBV13 and TRBJ1-2; maybe TRBD1 (5 bases). The ends were cut back, 8 bases at V and 4 bases at J, with 17 bases in the middle. The CDR3 extends over 14 amino acids. Germline-derived CDR1 and CDR2 are PRHDT and FYEKMQ (reference sequence). CDR3: CASGGDGRLYGYTF. The DNA for the CDR3 is TGTGCCAGCGGGGGGGACGGGAGACTCTATGGCTACACCTTC.

The V gene is TRBV9, the J gene TRBJ2-3; TRBD2 matches at 9 bases. V shed 0 bases, J shed 0 bases, and the junction held 2 bases outside the gene matches. Germline V gene lookup returns CDR1 SGDLS and CDR2 YYNGEE. CDR3 length equals 16 residues. The CDR3 loop reads CASSVEAGGSTDTQYF. CDR3 nucleotides: TGTGCCAGCAGCGTAGAGGCGGGAGGGAGCACAGATACGCAGTATTTT.

This clone is medium-sized by share. V and J are TRBV6-1 and TRBJ2-7; D is ambiguous. The CDR3 is 15 residues long. Trimming pared 0 bases from V and 5 bases from J, leaving 14 bases between. The V gene's germline CDR1 is MNHNS and CDR2 SASEGT. CDR3 coding DNA: TGTGCCAGCAGTGAAGCCTCCCTTATCCCGGACGAGCAGTACTTC. It translates to CASSEASLIPDEQYF.

In regard to this clone: A read error may produce the germline difference seen at one junction end. This CDR3 is CASSPGLAGDEQYF. The CDR3 nucleotides read TGTGCTAGCAGCCCGGGACTAGCGGGAGATGAGCAGTACTTC. The chain carries TRBV7-7 and TRBJ2-7, with 14 positions matching TRBD2. Looked up from germline, CDR1 is SSHAT and CDR2 is FNYEAQ (reference sequence). This CDR3 region has 14 residues. The full variable domain, with the rest looked up from reference TRBV7-7 and TRBJ2-7, is GAGVSQSPRYKVTKRGQDVTLRCDPISSHATLYWYQQALGQGPEFLTYFNYEAQPDKSGLPSDRFSAERPEGSISTLTIQRTEQRDSAMYRCASSPGLAGDEQYFGPGTRLTVT.

V is TRBV6-1 and J is TRBJ2-7, with 9 bases fitting TRBD2. CDR3 size: 13 residues. The ends lost 6 bases at V and 2 bases at J; junction bases unmatched: 2. Germline CDR1 and CDR2: MNHNS and SASEGT. The CDR3 protein is CASRTSGAYEQYF. The CDR3 DNA reads as TGTGCCAGCAGGACTAGCGGAGCCTACGAGCAGTACTTC.

The V call is TRBV6-5, the J call TRBJ2-2; D is possibly TRBD1 (5 bases). CDR3 length: 12 residues. Germline assignment: CDR1 MNHEY and CDR2 SVGAGI. The V end was cut by 7 bases, the J end by 6 bases, with 9 bases between. The CDR3 protein is CASTTRAGELFF. The DNA of the CDR3 is TGTGCCAGCACTACCAGGGCCGGGGAGCTGTTTTTT.

V usage is TRBV7-2 and J usage is TRBJ2-2, with a weak D call TRBD1 (6 bases). The ends were cut back, 6 bases at V and 4 bases at J, with 12 bases in the middle. This CDR3 region has 14 residues. The germline gives CDR1 SGHTA, CDR2 FQGNSA. CDR3 bases: TGTGCCAGCAGACCGACAGGTGCCACCGGGGAGCTGTTTTTT. As protein: CASRPTGATGELFF.